This TCR beta chain was captured in a study of blood T cells in healthy people across ages. Study-wide points: A greater number of naive CD4+ cells and higher diversity distinguished long-lived donors from aged donors. Unsorted PBMC material precluded a definitive naive versus antigen-experienced comparison.

Then a second PCR, running roughly 7 to 11 cycles, was carried out with a sample-barcoded 5' primer and a J-beta primer mix. A single record per CDR3 protein comes from TCRdb applying MiXCR to the 5' RACE reads. The sample shows 870,000 or so distinct CDR3 sequences, more than 25% of them seen only once. This CDR3 region has 18 residues. Germline V gives CDR1 DFQATT, CDR2 SNEGSKA (reference sequence). As for this clonotype: Its antigen is unknown. Being one base from a much bigger clone, this may be a read error.

The TCR sequence derives from a woman older than 75 in good health. The specimen was blood. The chain recombines TRBV20-1 with TRBJ2-1, with 11 bases that match TRBD2. The DNA end favors TRBJ2-7, so the J call may be wrong. As DNA, the CDR3 is TGCAGTGCGGGAAAAACAACTAGCGGGGGTTTCTCCTACAATGAGCAGTACTTC. Its protein is CSAGKTTSGGFSYNEQYF.